Below, one TCR beta chain is given with its context. The data derive from a study of cytomegalovirus exposure and HLA in healthy donors. A multiplex PCR was run with 60 Vbeta primers and 13 Jbeta primers. The data were produced by immunoSEQ multiplex PCR, yet TCRdb's version contains in-frame clones alone and is incomplete. The sample shows some 51,000 clones, approximately 71% of them seen only once. V lost 0 bases and J lost 6, with 13 bases in between. Germline CDR1 reads SEHNR; CDR2 reads FQNEAQ (reference sequence). The CDR3 spans 15 residues. The chain recombines TRBV7-9 with TRBJ2-3; the D is unclear. This receptor was identified in a man aged 35 to 55 in good health and CMV-seropositive. The sample comprised PBMCs. The CDR3 is CASSLASLGSDTQYF. The CDR3 bases are TGTGCCAGCAGCTTAGCGTCGCTAGGAAGTGATACGCAGTATTTT.